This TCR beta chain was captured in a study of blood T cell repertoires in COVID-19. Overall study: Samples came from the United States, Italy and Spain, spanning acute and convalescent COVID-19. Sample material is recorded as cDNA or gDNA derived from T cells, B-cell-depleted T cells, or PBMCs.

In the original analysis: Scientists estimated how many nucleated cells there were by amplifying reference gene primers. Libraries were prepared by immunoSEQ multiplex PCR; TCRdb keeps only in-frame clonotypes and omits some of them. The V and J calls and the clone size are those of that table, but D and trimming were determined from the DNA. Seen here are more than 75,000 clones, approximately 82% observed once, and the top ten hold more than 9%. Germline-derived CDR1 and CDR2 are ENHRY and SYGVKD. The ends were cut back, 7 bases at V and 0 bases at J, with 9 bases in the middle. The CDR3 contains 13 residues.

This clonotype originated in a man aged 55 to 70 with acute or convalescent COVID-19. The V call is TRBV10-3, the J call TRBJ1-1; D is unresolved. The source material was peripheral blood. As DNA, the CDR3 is TGTGCCATCATGCGAGCCTTGAACACTGAAGCTTTCTTT. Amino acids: CAIMRALNTEAFF.